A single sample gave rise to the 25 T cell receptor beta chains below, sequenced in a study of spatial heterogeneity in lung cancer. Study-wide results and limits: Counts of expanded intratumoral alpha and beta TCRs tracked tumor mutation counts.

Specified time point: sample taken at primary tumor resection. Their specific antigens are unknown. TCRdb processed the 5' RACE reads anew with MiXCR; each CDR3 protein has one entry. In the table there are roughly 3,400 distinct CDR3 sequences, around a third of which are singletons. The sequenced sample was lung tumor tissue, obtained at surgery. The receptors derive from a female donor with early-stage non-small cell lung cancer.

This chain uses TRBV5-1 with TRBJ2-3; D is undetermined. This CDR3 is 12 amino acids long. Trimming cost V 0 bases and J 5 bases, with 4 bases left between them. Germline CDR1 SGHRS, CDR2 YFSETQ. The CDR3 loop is CASSLAGDTQYF. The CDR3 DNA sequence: TGCGCCAGCAGCTTGGCCGGAGATACGCAGTATTTT.

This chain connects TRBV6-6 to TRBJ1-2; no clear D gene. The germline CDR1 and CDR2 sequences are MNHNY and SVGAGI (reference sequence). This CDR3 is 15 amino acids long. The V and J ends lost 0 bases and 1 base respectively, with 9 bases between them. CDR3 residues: CASSYSRQNNYGYTF. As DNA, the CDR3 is TGTGCCAGCAGTTACTCTCGGCAGAATAACTATGGCTACACCTTC.

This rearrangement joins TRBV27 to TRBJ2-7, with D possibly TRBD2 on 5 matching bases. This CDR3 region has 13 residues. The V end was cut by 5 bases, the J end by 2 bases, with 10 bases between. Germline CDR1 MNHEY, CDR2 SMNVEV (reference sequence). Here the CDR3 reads CASSRADPYEQYF. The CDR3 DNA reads TGTGCCAGCAGTCGAGCGGACCCCTACGAGCAGTACTTC.

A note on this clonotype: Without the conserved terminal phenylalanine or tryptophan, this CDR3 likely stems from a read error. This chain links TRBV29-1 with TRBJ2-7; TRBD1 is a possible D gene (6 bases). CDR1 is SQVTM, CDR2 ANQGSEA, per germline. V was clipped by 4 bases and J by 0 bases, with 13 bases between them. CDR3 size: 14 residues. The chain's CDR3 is CSVGDRLSSYEQYS. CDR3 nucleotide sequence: TGCAGCGTTGGAGACAGGTTGAGCTCCTACGAGCAGTACTCC.

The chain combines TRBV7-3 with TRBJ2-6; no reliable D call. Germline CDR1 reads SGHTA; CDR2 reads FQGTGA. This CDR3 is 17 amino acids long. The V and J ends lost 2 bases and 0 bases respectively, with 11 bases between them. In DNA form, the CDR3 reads TGTGCCAGCAGCTTAGCCCCAAGTGGCTCTGGGGCCAACGTCCTGACTTTC. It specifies CASSLAPSGSGANVLTF. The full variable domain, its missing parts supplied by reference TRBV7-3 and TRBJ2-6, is GAGVSQTPSNKVTEKGKYVELRCDPISGHTALYWYRQSLGQGPEFLIYFQGTGAADDSGLPNDRFFAVRPEGSVSTLKIQRTERGDSAVYLCASSLAPSGSGANVLTFGAGSRLTVL.

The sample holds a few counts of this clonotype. As DNA, the CDR3 is TGCAGTGCTGCCCGGACTGGGGGGGGAGATACGCAGTATTTT. Translation: CSAARTGGGDTQYF. The chain uses TRBV20-1 and TRBJ2-3; 7 bases line up with TRBD2. V was pared by 5 bases and J by 5 bases, with 10 bases of the junction left unmatched. The V gene's germline CDR1 is DFQATT and CDR2 SNEGSKA (reference sequence). The CDR3 runs to 14 residues.

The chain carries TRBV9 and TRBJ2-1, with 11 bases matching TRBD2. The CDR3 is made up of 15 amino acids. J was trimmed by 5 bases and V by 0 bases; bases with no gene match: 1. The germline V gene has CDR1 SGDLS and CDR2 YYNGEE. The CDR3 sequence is CASSVASGGHNEQFF. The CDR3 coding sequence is TGTGCCAGCAGCGTAGCTAGCGGGGGGCACAATGAGCAGTTCTTC.

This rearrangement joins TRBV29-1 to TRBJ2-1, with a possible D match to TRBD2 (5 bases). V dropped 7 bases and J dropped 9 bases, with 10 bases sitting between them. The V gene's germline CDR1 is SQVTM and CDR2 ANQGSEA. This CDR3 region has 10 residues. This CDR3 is CSGGDSEQFF. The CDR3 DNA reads TGCAGCGGGGGAGATAGTGAGCAGTTCTTC.

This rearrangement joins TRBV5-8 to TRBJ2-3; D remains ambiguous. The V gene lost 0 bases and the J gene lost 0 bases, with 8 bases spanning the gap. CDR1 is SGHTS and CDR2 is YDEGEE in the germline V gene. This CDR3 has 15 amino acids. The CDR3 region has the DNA TGTGCCAGCAGCTTGGACACTTCGAGCACAGATACGCAGTATTTT. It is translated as CASSLDTSSTDTQYF.

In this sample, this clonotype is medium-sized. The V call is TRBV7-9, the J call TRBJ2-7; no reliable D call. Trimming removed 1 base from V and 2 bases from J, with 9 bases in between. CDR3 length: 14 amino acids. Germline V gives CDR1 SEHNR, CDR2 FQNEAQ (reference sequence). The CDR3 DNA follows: TGTGCCAGCAGCTTAGGTCGGGTCCCCTACGAGCAGTACTTC. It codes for CASSLGRVPYEQYF.

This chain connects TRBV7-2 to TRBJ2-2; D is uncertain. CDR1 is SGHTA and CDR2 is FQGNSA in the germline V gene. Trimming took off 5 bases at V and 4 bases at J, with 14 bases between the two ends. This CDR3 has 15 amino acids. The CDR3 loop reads CASSPGRAATGELFF. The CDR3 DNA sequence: TGTGCCAGCAGCCCAGGACGGGCAGCCACCGGGGAGCTGTTTTTT.

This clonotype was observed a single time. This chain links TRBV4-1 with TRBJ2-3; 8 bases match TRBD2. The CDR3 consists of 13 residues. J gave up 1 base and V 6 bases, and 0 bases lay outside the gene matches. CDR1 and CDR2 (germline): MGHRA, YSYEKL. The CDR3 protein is CASRTSGTDTQYF. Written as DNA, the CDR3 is TGCGCCAGCAGGACTAGCGGCACAGATACGCAGTATTTT.

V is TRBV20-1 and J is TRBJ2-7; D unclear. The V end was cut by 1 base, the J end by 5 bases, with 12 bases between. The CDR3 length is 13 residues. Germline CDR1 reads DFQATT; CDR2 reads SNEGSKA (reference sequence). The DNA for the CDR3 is TGCAGTGCTAGAGTCAGGTCTGGGGACGAGCAGTACTTC. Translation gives CSARVRSGDEQYF.

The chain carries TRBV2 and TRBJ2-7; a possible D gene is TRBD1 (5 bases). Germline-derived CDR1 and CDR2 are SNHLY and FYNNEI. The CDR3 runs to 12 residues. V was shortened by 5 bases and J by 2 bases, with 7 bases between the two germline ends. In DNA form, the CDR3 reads TGTGCCAGCAGTTCGGACACCTACGAGCAGTACTTC. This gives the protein CASSSDTYEQYF.

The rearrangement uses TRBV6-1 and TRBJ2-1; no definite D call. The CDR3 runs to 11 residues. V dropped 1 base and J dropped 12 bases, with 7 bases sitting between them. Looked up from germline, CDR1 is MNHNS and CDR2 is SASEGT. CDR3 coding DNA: TGTGCCAGCAGTGAAGTGGTGGCGCAGTTCTTC. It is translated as CASSEVVAQFF.

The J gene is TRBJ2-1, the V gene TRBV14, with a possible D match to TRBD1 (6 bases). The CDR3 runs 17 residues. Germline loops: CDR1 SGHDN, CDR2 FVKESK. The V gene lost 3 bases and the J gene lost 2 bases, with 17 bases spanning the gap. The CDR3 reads CASSQERGLGPYNEQFF. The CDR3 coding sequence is TGTGCCAGCAGCCAGGAAAGGGGGTTAGGTCCCTACAATGAGCAGTTCTTC. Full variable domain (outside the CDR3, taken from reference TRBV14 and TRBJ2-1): EAGVTQFPSHSVIEKGQTVTLRCDPISGHDNLYWYRRVMGKEIKFLLHFVKESKQDESGMPNNRFLAERTGGTYSTLKVQPAELEDSGVYFCASSQERGLGPYNEQFFGPGTRLTVL.

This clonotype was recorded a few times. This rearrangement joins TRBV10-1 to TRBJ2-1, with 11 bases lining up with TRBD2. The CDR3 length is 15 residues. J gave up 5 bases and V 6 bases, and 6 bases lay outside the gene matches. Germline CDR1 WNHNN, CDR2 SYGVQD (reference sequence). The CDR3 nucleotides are TGCGCCAGCAGCCCCCTGACTAGCGGGAACAATGAGCAGTTCTTC. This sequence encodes CASSPLTSGNNEQFF.

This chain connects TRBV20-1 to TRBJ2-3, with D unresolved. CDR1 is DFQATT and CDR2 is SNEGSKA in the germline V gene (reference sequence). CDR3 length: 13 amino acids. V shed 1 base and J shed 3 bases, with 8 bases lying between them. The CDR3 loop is CSARGIGTDTQYF. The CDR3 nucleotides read TGCAGTGCTAGAGGTATTGGAACAGATACGCAGTATTTT.

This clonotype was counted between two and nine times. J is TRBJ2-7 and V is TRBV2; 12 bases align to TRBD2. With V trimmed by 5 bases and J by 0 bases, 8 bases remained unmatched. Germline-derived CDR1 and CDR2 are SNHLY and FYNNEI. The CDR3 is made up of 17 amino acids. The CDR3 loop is CASSRSSGRAASYEQYF. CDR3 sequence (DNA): TGTGCCAGCAGTCGGTCTAGCGGGAGGGCCGCCTCCTACGAGCAGTACTTC. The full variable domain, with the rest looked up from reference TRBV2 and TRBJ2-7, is EPEVTQTPSHQVTQMGQEVILRCVPISNHLYFYWYRQILGQKVEFLVSFYNNEISEKSEIFDDQFSVERPDGSNFTLKIRSTKLEDSAMYFCASSRSSGRAASYEQYFGPGTRLTVT.

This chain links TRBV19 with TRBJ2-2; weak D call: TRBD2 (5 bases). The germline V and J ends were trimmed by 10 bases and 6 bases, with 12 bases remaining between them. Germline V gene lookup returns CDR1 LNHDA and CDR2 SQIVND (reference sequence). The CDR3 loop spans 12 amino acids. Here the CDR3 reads CATPDGAGELFF. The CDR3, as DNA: TGTGCCACCCCGGACGGGGCCGGGGAGCTGTTTTTT.

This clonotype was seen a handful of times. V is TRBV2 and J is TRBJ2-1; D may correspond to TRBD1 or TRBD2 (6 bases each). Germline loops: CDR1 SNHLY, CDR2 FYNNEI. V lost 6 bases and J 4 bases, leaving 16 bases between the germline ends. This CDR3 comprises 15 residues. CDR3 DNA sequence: TGTGCCAGCAGGGAGCTAGGGGGGAATTACAATGAGCAGTTCTTC. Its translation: CASRELGGNYNEQFF.

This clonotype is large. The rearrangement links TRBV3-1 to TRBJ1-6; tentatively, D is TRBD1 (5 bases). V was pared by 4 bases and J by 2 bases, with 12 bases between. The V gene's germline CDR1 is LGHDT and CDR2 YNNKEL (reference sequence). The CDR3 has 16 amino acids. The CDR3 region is CASSLARAPYNSPLHF. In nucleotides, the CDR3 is TGTGCCAGCAGCCTAGCCAGGGCCCCCTATAATTCACCCCTCCACTTT.

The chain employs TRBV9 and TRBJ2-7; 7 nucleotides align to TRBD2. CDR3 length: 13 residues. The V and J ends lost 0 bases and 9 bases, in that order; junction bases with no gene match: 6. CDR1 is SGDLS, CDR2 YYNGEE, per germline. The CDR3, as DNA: TGTGCCAGCAGCGTAGAGGCGGGAGAGCGGCAGTACTTC. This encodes CASSVEAGERQYF.

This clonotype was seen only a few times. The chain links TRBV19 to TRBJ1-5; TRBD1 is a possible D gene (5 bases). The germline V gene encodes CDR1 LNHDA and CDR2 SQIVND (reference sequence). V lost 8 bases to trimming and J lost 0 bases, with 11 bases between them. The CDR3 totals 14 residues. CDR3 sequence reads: CASASDSSNQPQHF. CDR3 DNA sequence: TGTGCCAGTGCTAGCGACAGTAGCAATCAGCCCCAGCATTTT.

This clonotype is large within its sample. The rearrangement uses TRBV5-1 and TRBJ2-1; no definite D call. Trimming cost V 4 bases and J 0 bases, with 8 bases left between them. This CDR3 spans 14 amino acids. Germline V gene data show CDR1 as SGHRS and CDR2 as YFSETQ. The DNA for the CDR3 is TGCGCCAGCAGCCTCATGAGCTCCTACAATGAGCAGTTCTTC. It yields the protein CASSLMSSYNEQFF.